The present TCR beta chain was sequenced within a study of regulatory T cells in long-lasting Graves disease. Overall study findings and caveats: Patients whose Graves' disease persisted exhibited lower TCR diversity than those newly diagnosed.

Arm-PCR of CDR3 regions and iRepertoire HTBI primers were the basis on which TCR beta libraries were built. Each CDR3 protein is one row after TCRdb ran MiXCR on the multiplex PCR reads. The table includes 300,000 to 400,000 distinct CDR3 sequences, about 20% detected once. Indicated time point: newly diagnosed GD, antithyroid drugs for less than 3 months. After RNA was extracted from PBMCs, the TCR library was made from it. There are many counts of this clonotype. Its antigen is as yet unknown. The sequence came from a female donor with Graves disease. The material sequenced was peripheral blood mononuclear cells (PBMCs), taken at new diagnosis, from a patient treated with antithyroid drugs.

CDR3 bases: TGTGCCAGCAGCTTAACAGGAACCTCTGGAAACACCATATATTTT. Residues: CASSLTGTSGNTIYF. The rearrangement uses TRBV11-2 and TRBJ1-3; D perhaps matches TRBD1 (5 bases). Looked up from germline, CDR1 is SGHAT and CDR2 is FQNNGV. This CDR3 is 15 amino acids long. Trimming cost V 2 bases and J 0 bases, with 8 bases left between them.